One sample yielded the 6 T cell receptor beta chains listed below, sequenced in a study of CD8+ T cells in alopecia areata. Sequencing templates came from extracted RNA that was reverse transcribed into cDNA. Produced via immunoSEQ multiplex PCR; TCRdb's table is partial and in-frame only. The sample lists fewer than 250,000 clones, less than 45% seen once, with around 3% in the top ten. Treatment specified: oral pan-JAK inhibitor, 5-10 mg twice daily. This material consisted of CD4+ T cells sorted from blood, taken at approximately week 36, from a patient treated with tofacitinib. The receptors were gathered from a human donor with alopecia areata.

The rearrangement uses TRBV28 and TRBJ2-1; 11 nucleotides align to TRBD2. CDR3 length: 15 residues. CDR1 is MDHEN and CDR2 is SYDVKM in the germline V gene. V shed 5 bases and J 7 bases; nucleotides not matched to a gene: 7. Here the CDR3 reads CASSQLAGVSNEQFF. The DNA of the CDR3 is TGTGCCAGCAGTCAACTAGCGGGAGTAAGTAATGAGCAGTTCTTC. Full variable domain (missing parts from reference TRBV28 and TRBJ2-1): DVKVTQSSRYLVKRTGEKVFLECVQDMDHENMFWYRQDPGLGLRLIYFSYDVKMKEKGDIPEGYSVSREKKERFSLILESASTNQTSMYLCASSQLAGVSNEQFFGPGTRLTVL.

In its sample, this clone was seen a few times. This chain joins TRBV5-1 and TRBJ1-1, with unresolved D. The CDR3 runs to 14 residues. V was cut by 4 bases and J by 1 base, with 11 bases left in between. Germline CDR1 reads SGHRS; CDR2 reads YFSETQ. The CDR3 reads CASSPGRKNTEAFF. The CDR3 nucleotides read TGCGCCAGCAGCCCCGGGAGAAAGAACACTGAAGCTTTCTTT.

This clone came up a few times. The CDR3 nucleotides read TGTGCCAGCAGCCTCACTAGCGGCACAGATACGCAGTATTTT. Protein: CASSLTSGTDTQYF. This chain connects TRBV5-4 to TRBJ2-3; 7 bases line up with TRBD2. Germline V gene lookup returns CDR1 SGHNT and CDR2 YYREEE (reference sequence). The V and J ends lost 4 bases and 1 base, in that order; junction bases with no gene match: 3. CDR3 length equals 14 residues.

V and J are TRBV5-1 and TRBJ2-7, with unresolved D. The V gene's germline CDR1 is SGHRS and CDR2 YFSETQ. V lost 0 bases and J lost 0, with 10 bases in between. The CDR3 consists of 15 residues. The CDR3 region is CASSLGSSRSYEQYF. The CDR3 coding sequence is TGCGCCAGCAGCTTGGGGAGTTCTCGCTCCTACGAGCAGTACTTC.

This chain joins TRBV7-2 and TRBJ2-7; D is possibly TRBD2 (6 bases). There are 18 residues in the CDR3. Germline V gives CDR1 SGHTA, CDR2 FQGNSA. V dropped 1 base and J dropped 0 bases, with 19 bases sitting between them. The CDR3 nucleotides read TGTGCCAGCAGCTTAGTCTTTGGTAGCGGACTGAGCTCCTACGAGCAGTACTTC. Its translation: CASSLVFGSGLSSYEQYF.

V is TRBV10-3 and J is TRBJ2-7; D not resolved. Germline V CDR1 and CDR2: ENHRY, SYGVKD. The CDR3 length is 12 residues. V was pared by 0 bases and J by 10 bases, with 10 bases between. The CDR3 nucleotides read TGTGCCATCAGTGAGTCGGTGAGCGAACAGTACTTC. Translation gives CAISESVSEQYF.